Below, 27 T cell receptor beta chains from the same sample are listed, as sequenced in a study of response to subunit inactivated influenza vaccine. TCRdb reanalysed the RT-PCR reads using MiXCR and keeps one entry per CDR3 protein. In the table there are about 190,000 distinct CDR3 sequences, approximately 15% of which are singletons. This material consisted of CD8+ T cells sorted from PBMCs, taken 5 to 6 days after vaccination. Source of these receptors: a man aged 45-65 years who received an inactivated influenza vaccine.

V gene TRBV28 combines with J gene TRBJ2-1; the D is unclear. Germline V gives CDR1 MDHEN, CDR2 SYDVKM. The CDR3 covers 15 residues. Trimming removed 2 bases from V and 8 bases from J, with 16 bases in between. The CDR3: CASSLASSGGDEQFF. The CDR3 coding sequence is TGTGCCAGCAGTTTAGCGTCTTCTGGTGGGGATGAGCAGTTCTTC.

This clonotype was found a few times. The CDR3 bases are TGCAGCGCCAGGGGAGGGGAAGGGTACGAGCAGTACTTC. Its protein product is CSARGGEGYEQYF. The rearrangement links TRBV29-1 to TRBJ2-7; D perhaps matches TRBD2 (7 bases). Between the trimmed V and J ends, which lost 7 bases and 4 bases, there was a span of 17 bases. Germline V lookup: CDR1 SQVTM, CDR2 ANQGSEA. The CDR3 has 13 amino acids.

Here the CDR3 reads CASSPQAGSYGYTF. The CDR3 nucleotides read TGTGCCAGTAGTCCCCAAGCAGGGAGCTATGGCTACACCTTC. The V and J genes are TRBV19 and TRBJ1-2; TRBD1 might be the D (5 bases). The germline V gene has CDR1 LNHDA and CDR2 SQIVND (reference sequence). V lost 5 bases, J lost 4 bases, and 14 bases lay in between. The CDR3 spans 14 residues. Full variable domain (rest looked up from reference TRBV19 and TRBJ1-2): DGGITQSPKYLFRKEGQNVTLSCEQNLNHDAMYWYRQDPGQGLRLIYYSQIVNDFQKGDIAEGYSVSREKKESFPLTVTSAQKNPTAFYLCASSPQAGSYGYTFGSGTRLTVV.

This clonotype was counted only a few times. CDR3 loop: CSARARGAGSGANVLTF. The CDR3 DNA reads TGCAGTGCTAGGGCTCGGGGGGCAGGATCTGGGGCCAACGTCCTGACTTTC. The chain carries TRBV20-1 and TRBJ2-6; the D gene is possibly TRBD2 (7 bases). CDR1 DFQATT and CDR2 SNEGSKA come from the germline V gene (reference sequence). CDR3 length: 17 amino acids. V gave up 3 bases and J gave up 1 base, with 16 bases separating them.

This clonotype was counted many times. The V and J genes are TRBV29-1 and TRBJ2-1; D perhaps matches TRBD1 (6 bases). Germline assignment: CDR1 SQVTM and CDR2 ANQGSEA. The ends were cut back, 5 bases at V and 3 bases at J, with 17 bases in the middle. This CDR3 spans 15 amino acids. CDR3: CSVPKPGHFYNEQFF. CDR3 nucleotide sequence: TGCAGCGTTCCCAAACCGGGACACTTCTACAATGAGCAGTTCTTC.

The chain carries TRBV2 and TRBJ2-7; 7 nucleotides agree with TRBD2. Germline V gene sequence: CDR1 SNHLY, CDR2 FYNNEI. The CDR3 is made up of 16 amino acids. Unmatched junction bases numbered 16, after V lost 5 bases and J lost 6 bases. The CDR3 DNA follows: TGTGCCAGCAGTCACGAAGCGGGGTTGGGAAAGGGCGAGCAGTACTTC. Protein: CASSHEAGLGKGEQYF. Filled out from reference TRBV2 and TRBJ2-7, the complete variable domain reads EPEVTQTPSHQVTQMGQEVILRCVPISNHLYFYWYRQILGQKVEFLVSFYNNEISEKSEIFDDQFSVERPDGSNFTLKIRSTKLEDSAMYFCASSHEAGLGKGEQYFGPGTRLTVT.

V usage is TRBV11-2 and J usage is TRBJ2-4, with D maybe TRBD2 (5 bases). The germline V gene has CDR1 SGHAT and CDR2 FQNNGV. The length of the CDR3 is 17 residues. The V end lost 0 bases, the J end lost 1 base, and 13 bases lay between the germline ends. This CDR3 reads CASSLDRTLRAKNIQYF. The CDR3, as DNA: TGTGCCAGCAGCTTAGATCGGACTTTGAGGGCCAAAAACATTCAGTACTTC.

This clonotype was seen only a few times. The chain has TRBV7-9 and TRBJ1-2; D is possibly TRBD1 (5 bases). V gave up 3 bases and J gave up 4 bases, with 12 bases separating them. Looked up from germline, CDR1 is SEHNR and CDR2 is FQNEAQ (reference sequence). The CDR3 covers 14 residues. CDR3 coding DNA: TGTGCCAGCAGCTTGCAGGGACGGGGCTATGGCTACACCTTC. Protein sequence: CASSLQGRGYGYTF.

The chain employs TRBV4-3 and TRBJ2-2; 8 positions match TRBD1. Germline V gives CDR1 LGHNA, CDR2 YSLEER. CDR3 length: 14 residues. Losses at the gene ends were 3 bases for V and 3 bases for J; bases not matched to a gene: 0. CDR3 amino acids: CASSQDRDTGELFF. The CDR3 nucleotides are TGCGCCAGCAGCCAGGACAGGGACACCGGGGAGCTGTTTTTT.

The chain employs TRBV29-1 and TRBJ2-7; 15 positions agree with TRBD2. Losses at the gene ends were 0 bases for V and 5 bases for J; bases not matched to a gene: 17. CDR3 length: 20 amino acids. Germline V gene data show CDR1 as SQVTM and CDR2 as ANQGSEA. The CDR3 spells CSVEDRSQRTSGGARDEQYF. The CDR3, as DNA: TGCAGCGTTGAAGATAGATCGCAAAGGACTAGCGGGGGGGCTAGGGACGAGCAGTACTTC.

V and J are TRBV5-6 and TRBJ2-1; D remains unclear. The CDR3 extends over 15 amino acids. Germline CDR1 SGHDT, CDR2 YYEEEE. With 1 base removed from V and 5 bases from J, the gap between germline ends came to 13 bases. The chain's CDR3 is CASSLTPLSNNEQFF. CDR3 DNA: TGTGCCAGCAGCTTGACACCCTTGAGTAACAATGAGCAGTTCTTC. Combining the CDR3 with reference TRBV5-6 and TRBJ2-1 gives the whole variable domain DAGVTQSPTHLIKTRGQQVTLRCSPKSGHDTVSWYQQALGQGPQFIFQYYEEEERQRGNFPDRFSGHQFPNYSSELNVNALLLGDSALYLCASSLTPLSNNEQFFGPGTRLTVL.

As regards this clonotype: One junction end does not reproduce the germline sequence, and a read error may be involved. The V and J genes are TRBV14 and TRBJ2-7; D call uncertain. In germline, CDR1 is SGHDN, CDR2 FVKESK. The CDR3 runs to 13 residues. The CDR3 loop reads CASGQSTGLEQYF. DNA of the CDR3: TGTGCCAGCGGCCAGTCAACGGGCCTCGAGCAGTACTTC.

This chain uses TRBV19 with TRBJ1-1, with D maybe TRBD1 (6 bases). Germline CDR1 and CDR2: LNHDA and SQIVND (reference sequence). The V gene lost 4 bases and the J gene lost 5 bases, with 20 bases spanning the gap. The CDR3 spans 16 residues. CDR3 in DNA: TGTGCCAGTAGTAAGCCCGTTATGGCAGGGGTGACTGAAGCTTTCTTT. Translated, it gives CASSKPVMAGVTEAFF.

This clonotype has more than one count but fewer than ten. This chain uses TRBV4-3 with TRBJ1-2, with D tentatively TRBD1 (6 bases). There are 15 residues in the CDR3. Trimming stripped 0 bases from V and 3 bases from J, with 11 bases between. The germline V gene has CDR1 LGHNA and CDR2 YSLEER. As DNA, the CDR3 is TGCGCCAGCAGCCAAGATTACAGGGACTACTATGGCTACACCTTC. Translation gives CASSQDYRDYYGYTF.

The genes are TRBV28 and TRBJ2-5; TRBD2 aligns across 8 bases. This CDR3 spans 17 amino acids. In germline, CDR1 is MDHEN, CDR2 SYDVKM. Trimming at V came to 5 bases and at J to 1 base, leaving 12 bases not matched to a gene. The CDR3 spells CASSQPWGGTSQETQYF. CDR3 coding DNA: TGTGCCAGCAGTCAACCGTGGGGGGGGACTAGCCAAGAGACCCAGTACTTC. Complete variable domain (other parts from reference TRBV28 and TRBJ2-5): DVKVTQSSRYLVKRTGEKVFLECVQDMDHENMFWYRQDPGLGLRLIYFSYDVKMKEKGDIPEGYSVSREKKERFSLILESASTNQTSMYLCASSQPWGGTSQETQYFGPGTRLLVL.

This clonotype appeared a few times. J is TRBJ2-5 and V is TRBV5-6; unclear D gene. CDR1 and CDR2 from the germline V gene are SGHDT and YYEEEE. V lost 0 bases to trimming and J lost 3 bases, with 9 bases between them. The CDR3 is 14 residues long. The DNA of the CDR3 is TGTGCCAGCAGCTTGGGGGGAAGCAAAGAGACCCAGTACTTC. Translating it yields CASSLGGSKETQYF.

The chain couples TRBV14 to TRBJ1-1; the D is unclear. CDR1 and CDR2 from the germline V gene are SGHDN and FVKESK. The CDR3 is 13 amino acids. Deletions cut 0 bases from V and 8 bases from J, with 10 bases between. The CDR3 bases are TGTGCCAGCAGCCAAGATTTAAGCGGAGAAGCTTTCTTT. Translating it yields CASSQDLSGEAFF.

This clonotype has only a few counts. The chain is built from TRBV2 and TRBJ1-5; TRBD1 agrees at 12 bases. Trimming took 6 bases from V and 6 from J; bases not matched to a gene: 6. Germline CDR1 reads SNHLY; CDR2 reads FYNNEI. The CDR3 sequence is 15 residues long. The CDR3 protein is CASRPGQGAGQPQHF. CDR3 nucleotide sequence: TGTGCCAGCAGACCGGGACAGGGGGCGGGTCAGCCCCAGCATTTT.

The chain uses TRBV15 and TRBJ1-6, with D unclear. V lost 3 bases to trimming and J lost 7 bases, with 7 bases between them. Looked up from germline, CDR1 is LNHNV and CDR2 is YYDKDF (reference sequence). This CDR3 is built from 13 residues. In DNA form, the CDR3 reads TGTGCCACCAGCAGTAGCCTGAATTCACCCCTCCACTTT. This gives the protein CATSSSLNSPLHF. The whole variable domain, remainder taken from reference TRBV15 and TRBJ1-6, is DAMVIQNPRYQVTQFGKPVTLSCSQTLNHNVMYWYQQKSSQAPKLLFHYYDKDFNNEADTPDNFQSRRPNTSFCFLDIRSPGLGDTAMYLCATSSSLNSPLHFGNGTRLTVT.

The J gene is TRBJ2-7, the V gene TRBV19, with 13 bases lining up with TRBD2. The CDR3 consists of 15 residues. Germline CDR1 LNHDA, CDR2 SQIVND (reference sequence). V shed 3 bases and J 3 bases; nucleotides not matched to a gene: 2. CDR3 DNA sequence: TGTGCCAGTAGTATGACTAGCGGGGGGTTCTACGAGCAGTACTTC. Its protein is CASSMTSGGFYEQYF.

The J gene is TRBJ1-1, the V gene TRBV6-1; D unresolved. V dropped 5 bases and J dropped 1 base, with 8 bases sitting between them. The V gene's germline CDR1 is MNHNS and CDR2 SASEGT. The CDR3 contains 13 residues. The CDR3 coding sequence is TGTGCCAGCAGTCGCGGCTGGAACACTGAAGCTTTCTTT. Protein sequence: CASSRGWNTEAFF.

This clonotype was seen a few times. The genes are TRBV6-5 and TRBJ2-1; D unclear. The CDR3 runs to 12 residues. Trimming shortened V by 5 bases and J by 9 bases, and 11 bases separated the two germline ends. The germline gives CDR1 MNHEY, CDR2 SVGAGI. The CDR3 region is CASSPTGIEQFF. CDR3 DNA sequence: TGTGCCAGCAGTCCCACGGGTATTGAGCAGTTCTTC.

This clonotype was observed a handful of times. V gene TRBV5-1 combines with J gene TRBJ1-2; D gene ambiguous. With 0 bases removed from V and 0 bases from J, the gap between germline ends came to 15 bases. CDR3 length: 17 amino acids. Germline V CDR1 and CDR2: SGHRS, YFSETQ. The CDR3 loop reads CASSLAGAGVTNYGYTF. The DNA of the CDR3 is TGCGCCAGCAGCTTGGCCGGTGCGGGAGTTACTAACTATGGCTACACCTTC.

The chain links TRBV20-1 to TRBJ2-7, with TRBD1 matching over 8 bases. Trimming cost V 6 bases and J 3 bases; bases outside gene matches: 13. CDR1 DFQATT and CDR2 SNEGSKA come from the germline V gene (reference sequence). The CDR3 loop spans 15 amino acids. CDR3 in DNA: TGCAGTGCCACACCAGCCGGGACAGGAGACTACGAGCAGTACTTC. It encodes CSATPAGTGDYEQYF.

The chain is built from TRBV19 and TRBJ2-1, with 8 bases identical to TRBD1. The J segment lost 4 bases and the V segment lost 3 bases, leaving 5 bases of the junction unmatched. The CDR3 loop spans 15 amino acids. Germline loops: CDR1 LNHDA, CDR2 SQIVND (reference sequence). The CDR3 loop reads CASSIWDRPYNEQFF. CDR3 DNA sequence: TGTGCCAGTAGTATTTGGGACAGGCCTTACAATGAGCAGTTCTTC.

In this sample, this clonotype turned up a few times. The CDR3 loop is CASSLIPRTDTQYF. Written as DNA, the CDR3 is TGTGCCAGCAGCTTAATTCCACGCACAGATACGCAGTATTTT. The chain combines TRBV11-2 with TRBJ2-3; no definite D call. Trimming stripped 2 bases from V and 1 base from J, with 7 bases between. Germline V gives CDR1 SGHAT, CDR2 FQNNGV. CDR3 length: 14 amino acids.

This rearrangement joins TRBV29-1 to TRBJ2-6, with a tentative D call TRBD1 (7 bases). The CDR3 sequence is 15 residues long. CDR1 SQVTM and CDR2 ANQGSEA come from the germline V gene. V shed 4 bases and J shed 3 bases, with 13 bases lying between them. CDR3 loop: CSVVGGQVGANVLTF. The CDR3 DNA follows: TGCAGCGTTGTGGGAGGACAGGTTGGGGCCAACGTCCTGACTTTC.